This record concerns one T cell receptor beta chain sequence. The antigen is not known. Germline V CDR1 and CDR2: SGHDN, FVKESK. V was pared by 0 bases and J by 7 bases, with 14 bases of the junction left unmatched. The CDR3 loop spans 18 amino acids. The data belong to a study of cytomegalovirus exposure and HLA in healthy donors. Primers included in the PCR were 60 Vbeta and 13 Jbeta primers. Authors' data handling: In a later analysis, approximately 73 million unique TCR beta chains included roughly 11 million shared by two or more donors. Sequencing used immunoSEQ multiplex PCR; TCRdb keeps in-frame clones, though not all of them. V and J calls and clone size are those listed in that table; D and trimming were worked out from the DNA. The sample yields approximately 92,000 clones, roughly 63% seen once. Findings and limits, study-wide: Cytomegalovirus-associated status was assigned to 150 to 200 TCR beta chains. Later analysis found that TCR beta chains associated with HLA were more clonally expanded than other, equally common chains.

The sequence derives from a man aged 45 to 65 in good health and CMV-seronegative. Sequences were obtained from PBMCs. The chain joins TRBV14 to TRBJ2-5; 10 positions agree with TRBD2. In DNA form, the CDR3 reads TGTGCCAGCAGCCAAGATCTTGCGGTAGCGGGGGGCCCCGGGACCCAGTACTTC. Translating gives CASSQDLAVAGGPGTQYF.